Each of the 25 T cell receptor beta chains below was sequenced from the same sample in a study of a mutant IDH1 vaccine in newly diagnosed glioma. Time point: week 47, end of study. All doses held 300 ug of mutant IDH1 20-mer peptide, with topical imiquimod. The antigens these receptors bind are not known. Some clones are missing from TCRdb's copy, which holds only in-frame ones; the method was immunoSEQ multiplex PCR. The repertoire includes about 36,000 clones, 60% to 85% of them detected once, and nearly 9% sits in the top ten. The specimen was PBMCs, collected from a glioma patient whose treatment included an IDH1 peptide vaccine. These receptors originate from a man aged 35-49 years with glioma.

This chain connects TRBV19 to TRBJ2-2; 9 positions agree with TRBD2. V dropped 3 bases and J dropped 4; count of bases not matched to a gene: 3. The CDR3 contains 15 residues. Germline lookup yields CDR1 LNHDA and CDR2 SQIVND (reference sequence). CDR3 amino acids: CASSISGGSTGELFF. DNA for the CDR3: TGTGCCAGTAGTATTAGCGGGGGATCCACCGGGGAGCTGTTTTTT.

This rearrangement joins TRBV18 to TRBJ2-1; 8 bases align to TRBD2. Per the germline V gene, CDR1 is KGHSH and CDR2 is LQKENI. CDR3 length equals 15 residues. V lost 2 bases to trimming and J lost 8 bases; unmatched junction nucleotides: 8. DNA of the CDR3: TGTGCCAGCTCACCATTCCGGGAGGGCCTCGATGAGCAGTTCTTC. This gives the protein CASSPFREGLDEQFF.

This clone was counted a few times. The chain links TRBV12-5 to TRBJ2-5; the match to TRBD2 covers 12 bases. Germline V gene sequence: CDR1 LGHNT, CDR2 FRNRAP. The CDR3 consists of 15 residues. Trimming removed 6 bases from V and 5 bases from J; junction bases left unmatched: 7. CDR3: CASGALAGGGETQYF. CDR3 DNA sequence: TGTGCTAGTGGCGCACTAGCGGGAGGCGGGGAGACCCAGTACTTC.

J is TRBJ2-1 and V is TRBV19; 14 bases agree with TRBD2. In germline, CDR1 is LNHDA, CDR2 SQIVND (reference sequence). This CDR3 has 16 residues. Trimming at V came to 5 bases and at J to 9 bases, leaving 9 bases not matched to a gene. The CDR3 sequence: CASSLRLAGGGGEQFF. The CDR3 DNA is TGTGCCAGTAGTCTCCGACTAGCGGGAGGGGGAGGTGAGCAGTTCTTC. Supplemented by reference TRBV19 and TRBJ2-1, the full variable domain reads DGGITQSPKYLFRKEGQNVTLSCEQNLNHDAMYWYRQDPGQGLRLIYYSQIVNDFQKGDIAEGYSVSREKKESFPLTVTSAQKNPTAFYLCASSLRLAGGGGEQFFGPGTRLTVL.

This CDR3 reads CASSLEIGRGPNEQFF. The CDR3 DNA sequence: TGTGCCAGCAGCTTAGAGATAGGGAGGGGGCCCAATGAGCAGTTCTTC. The chain uses TRBV7-2 and TRBJ2-1; D is tentatively TRBD1 or TRBD2 (7 bases each). The V end was cut by 1 base, the J end by 6 bases, with 16 bases between. Germline V gives CDR1 SGHTA, CDR2 FQGNSA. The CDR3 contains 16 residues.

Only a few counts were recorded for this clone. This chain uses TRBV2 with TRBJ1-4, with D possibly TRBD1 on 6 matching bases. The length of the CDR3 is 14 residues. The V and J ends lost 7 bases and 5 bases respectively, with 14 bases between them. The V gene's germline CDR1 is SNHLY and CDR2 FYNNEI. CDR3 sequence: CASNTGTPNEKLFF. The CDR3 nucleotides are TGTGCCAGCAACACAGGGACACCGAATGAAAAACTGTTTTTT. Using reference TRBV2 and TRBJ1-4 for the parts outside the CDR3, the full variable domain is EPEVTQTPSHQVTQMGQEVILRCVPISNHLYFYWYRQILGQKVEFLVSFYNNEISEKSEIFDDQFSVERPDGSNFTLKIRSTKLEDSAMYFCASNTGTPNEKLFFGSGTQLSVL.

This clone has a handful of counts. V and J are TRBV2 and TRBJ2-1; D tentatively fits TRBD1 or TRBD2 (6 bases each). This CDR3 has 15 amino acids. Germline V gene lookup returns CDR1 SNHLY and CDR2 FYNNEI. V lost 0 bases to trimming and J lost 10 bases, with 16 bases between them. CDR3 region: CASSEAPNRAGEQFF. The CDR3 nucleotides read TGTGCCAGCAGTGAAGCTCCAAACAGGGCGGGAGAGCAGTTCTTC.

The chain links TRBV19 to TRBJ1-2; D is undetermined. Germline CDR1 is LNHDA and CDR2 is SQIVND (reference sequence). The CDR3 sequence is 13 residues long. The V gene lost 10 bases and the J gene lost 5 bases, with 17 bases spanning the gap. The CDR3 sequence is CANGPAREYGYTF. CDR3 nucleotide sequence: TGTGCCAATGGCCCGGCGAGGGAGTATGGCTACACCTTC. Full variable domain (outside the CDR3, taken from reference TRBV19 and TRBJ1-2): DGGITQSPKYLFRKEGQNVTLSCEQNLNHDAMYWYRQDPGQGLRLIYYSQIVNDFQKGDIAEGYSVSREKKESFPLTVTSAQKNPTAFYLCANGPAREYGYTFGSGTRLTVV.

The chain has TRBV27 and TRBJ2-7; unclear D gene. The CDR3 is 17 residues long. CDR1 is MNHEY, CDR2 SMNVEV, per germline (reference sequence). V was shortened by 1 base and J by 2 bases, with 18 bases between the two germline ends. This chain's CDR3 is CASSLYPEGRSAYEQYV. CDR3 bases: TGTGCCAGCAGTTTATATCCCGAAGGACGGAGTGCCTACGAGCAGTACGTC.

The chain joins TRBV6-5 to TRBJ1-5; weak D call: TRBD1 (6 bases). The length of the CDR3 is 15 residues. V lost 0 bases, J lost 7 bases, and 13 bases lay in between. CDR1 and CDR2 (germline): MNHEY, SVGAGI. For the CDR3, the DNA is TGTGCCAGCAGTTACTCAGGGGGTACGGAACAGCCCCAGCATTTT. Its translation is CASSYSGGTEQPQHF.

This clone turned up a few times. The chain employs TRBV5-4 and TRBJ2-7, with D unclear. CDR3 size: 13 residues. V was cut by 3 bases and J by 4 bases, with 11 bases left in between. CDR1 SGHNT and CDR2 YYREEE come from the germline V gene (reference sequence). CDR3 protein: CASSSFGGYEQYV. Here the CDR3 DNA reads TGTGCCAGCAGCTCCTTCGGTGGATACGAGCAGTACGTC.

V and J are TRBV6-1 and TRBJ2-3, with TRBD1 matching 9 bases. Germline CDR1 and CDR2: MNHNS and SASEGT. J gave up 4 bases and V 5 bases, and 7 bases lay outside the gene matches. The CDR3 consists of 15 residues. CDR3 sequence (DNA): TGTGCCAGCAGTTTTTGGGGACAGGGCGCAGATACGCAGTATTTT. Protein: CASSFWGQGADTQYF.

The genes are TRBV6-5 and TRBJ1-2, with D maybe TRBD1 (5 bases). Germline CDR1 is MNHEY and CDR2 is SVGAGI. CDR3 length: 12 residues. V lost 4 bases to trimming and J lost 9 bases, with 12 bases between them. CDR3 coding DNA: TGTGCCAGCAGTTGGGGGGAGGGGAGCTACACCTTC. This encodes CASSWGEGSYTF.

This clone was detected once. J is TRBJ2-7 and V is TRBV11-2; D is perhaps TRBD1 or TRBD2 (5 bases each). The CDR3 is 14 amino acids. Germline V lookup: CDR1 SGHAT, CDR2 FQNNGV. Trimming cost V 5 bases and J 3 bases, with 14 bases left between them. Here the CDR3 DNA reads TGTGCCAGCAGCCGGGACGGGTTTTTCTACGAGCAGTACGTC. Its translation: CASSRDGFFYEQYV.

This chain's CDR3 is CASQGRRLNQPQHF. DNA for the CDR3: TGTGCCAGTCAGGGACGGAGGCTCAATCAGCCCCAGCATTTT. J is TRBJ1-5 and V is TRBV19; the D gene is possibly TRBD1 (5 bases). CDR1 LNHDA and CDR2 SQIVND come from the germline V gene (reference sequence). Trimming pared 8 bases from V and 3 bases from J, leaving 14 bases between. The CDR3 is 14 amino acids.

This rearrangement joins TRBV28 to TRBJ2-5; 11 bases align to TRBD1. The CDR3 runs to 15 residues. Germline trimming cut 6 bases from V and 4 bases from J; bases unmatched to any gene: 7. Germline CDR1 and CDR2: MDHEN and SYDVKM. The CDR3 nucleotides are TGTGCCAGCAGCCTAAGGACAGGGGGCAGAGAGACCCAGTACTTC. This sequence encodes CASSLRTGGRETQYF.

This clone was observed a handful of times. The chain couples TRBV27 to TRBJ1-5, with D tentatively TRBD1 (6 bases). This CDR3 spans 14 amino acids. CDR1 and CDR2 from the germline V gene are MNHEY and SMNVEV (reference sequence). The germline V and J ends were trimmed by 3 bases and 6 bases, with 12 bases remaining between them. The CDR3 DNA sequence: TGTGCCAGCAGTTTGTTGGGGGGCAGTCAGCCCCAGCATTTT. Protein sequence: CASSLLGGSQPQHF.

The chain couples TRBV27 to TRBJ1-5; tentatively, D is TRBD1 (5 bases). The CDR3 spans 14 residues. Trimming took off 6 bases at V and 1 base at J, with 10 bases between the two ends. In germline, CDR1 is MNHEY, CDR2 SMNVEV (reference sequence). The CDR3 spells CASRGETSNQPQHF. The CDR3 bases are TGTGCCAGCAGGGGGGAGACGAGCAATCAGCCCCAGCATTTT.

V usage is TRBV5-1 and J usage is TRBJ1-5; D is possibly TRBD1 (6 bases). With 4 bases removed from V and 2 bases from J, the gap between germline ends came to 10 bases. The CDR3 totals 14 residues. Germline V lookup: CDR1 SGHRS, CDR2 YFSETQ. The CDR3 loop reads CASSPSGGNQPQHF. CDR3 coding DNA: TGCGCCAGCAGCCCATCAGGGGGCAATCAGCCCCAGCATTTT.

The CDR3 DNA reads as TGCGCCAGCACCTACTACAGGGGCCGGAACACCGGGGAGCTGTTTTTT. Translating it yields CASTYYRGRNTGELFF. The gene calls are TRBV5-1 and TRBJ2-2; 7 bases map to TRBD1. Germline V lookup: CDR1 SGHRS, CDR2 YFSETQ. The ends lost 6 bases at V and 1 base at J; junction bases unmatched: 9. The CDR3 runs 16 residues.

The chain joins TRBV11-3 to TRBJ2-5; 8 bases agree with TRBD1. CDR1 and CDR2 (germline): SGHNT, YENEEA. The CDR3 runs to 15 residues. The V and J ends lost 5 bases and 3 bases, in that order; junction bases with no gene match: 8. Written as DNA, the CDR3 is TGTGCCAGCAGCCTACGGACAGGGTCAGAAGAGACCCAGTACTTC. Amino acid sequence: CASSLRTGSEETQYF.

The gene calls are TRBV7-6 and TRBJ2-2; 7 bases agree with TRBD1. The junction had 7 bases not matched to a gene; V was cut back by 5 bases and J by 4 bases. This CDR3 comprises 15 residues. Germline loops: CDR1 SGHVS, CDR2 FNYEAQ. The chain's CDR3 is CASSPPGTATGELFF. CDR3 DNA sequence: TGTGCCAGCAGCCCCCCCGGGACAGCCACCGGGGAGCTGTTTTTT.

CDR3 nucleotides: TGTGCCAGCAGTGAAGGTTCATTAGCGGGAGACAGGGAGACCCAGTACTTC. Translated, it gives CASSEGSLAGDRETQYF. This chain uses TRBV2 with TRBJ2-5, with 9 nucleotides matching TRBD2. Germline V gene data show CDR1 as SNHLY and CDR2 as FYNNEI. V lost 1 base to trimming and J lost 5 bases; unmatched junction nucleotides: 11. The CDR3 sequence is 17 residues long.

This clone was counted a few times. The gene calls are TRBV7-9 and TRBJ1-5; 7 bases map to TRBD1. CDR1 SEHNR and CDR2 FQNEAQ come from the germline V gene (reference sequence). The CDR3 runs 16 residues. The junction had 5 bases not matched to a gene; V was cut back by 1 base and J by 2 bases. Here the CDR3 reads CASSLDTGVGNQPQHF. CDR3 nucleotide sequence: TGTGCCAGCAGCTTAGATACAGGGGTTGGCAATCAGCCCCAGCATTTT.

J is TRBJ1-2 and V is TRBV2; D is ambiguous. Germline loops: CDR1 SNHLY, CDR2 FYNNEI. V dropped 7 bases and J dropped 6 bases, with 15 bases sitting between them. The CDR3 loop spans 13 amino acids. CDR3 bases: TGTGCCAGCACCCCCGGGGTCGGTCATGGCTACACCTTC. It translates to CASTPGVGHGYTF.